The present T cell receptor beta chain was sequenced within a study of regulatory T cells in long-lasting Graves disease. Described time point: persistent/refractory GD, antithyroid drugs over 5 years with positive TRAb. RNA isolated from PBMCs was used to make the TCR library. The EDTA tubes were filled with about 10 milliliters of drawn peripheral blood. This clonotype turned up a few times. Antigen unknown. The study's findings and limits: The study found TRBV28, TRBJ1-2 and TRBJ2-5 favored in persistent disease.

Building of the TCR beta libraries involved iRepertoire HTBI primers and Arm-PCR of CDR3 regions. TCRdb itself ran the multiplex PCR reads through MiXCR, one entry per CDR3 protein. The table includes roughly 700,000 distinct CDR3 sequences, about 30% detected once. V shed 6 bases and J 1 base; nucleotides not matched to a gene: 1. This CDR3 has 14 residues. Germline V gene lookup returns CDR1 SGHAT and CDR2 FQNNGV. V gene TRBV11-2 combines with J gene TRBJ2-3; 10 nucleotides line up with TRBD1. This material consisted of peripheral blood mononuclear cells (PBMCs), taken when the disease was refractory, from a patient treated with antithyroid drugs. The TCR originated in a female donor with Graves disease. Here the CDR3 DNA reads TGTGCCAGCAGGGACAGGGGGGGCACAGATACGCAGTATTTT. Its translation is CASRDRGGTDTQYF.